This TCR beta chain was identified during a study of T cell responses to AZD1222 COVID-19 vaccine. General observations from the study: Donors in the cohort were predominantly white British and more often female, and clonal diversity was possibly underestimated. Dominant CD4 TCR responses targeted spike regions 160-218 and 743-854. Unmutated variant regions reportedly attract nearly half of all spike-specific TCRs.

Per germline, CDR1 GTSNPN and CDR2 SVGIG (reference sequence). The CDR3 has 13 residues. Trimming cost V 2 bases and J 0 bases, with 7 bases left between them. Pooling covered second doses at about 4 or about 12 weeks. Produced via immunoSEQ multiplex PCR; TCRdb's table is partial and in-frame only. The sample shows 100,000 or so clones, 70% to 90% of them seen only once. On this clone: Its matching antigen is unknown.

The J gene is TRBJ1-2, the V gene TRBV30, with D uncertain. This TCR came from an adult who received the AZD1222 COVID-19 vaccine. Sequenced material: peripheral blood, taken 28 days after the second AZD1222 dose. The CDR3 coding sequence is TGTGCCTGGAGTAGGTCCCCTAACTATGGCTACACCTTC. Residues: CAWSRSPNYGYTF.